Listed below are T cell receptor beta chains from one sample, sequenced in a study of shared clonotypes between healthy human individuals. Sequencing was performed with immunoSEQ multiplex PCR; in TCRdb, only in-frame clones are kept and a portion is missing. The sample consists of approximately 1.4 million clones, 95% to 99% of them appearing once. Material: naive CD4+ T cells sorted from blood. The receptors come from a man younger than 45 in good health. CDR3s include the opening cysteine and the closing phenylalanine or tryptophan. Each record gives: D gene, clone size, V gene, J gene, CDR3 DNA, CDR3 protein. D genes are given only for firm matches. Expanded clones get a size class; other rows say once, few or many, or leave the size out.

>NA|NA|TRBV18|TRBJ2-3
TGTGCCAGCTCCCCACGGGACCAGGATACGCAGTATTTT
CASSPRDQDTQYF
>NA|NA|TRBV27|TRBJ2-7
TGTGCCAGCAGTTTATCACAGAAAAGCTCCTACGAGCAGTACTTC
CASSLSQKSSYEQYF
>NA|NA|TRBV28|TRBJ2-3
TGTGCCAGCAGTTGGGCGCCTAGCACAGATACGCAGTATTTT
CASSWAPSTDTQYF
>NA|NA|TRBV7-9|TRBJ1-3
TGTGCCAGCAGCTCTGTGACGGACGACTCTGGAAACACCATATATTTT
CASSSVTDDSGNTIYF
>NA|NA|TRBV7-9|TRBJ1-4
TGTGCCAGCAGCTTACTCCTCAGGGATACTAATGAAAAACTGTTTTTT
CASSLLLRDTNEKLFF
>TRBD2|NA|TRBV7-6|TRBJ2-7
TGTGCCAGCAGCGTGACCGGGACTAGCGAAGCCGAGCAGTACTTC
CASSVTGTSEAEQYF
>NA|NA|TRBV27|TRBJ2-3
TGTGCCAGCAGTAATGAGCGGGATACGCAGTATTTT
CASSNERDTQYF
>TRBD2|NA|TRBV29-1|TRBJ2-3
TGCAGCGTGGTATCTAGCGGGGCTAGCACAGATACGCAGTATTTT
CSVVSSGASTDTQYF
>TRBD2|NA|TRBV9|TRBJ2-3
TGTGCCAGCAGCGTCTCCGGGACTAGCGGAGCGCAGTATTTT
CASSVSGTSGAQYF
>NA|once|TRBV28|TRBJ1-4
TGTGCCAGCAGGTTGCCGCGGGATGGTGAAAAACTGTTTTTT
CASRLPRDGEKLFF
>TRBD1|NA|TRBV6-1|TRBJ1-5
TGTGCCAGCAGTGAAGCGTACTACAGGGGCCAGCCCCAGCATTTT
CASSEAYYRGQPQHF
>NA|NA|TRBV7-9|TRBJ1-2
TGTGCCAGCAACTCGAACCCCGGTGGCTACACCTTC
CASNSNPGGYTF
>TRBD2|once|TRBV11-2|TRBJ2-3
TGTGCCAGCAGCTCCACTAGCGGGACCACAGATACGCAGTATTTT
CASSSTSGTTDTQYF
>NA|NA|TRBV5-1|TRBJ2-2
TGCGCCAGCAGCTTGGATCCAGGGTGGGCCGGGGAGCTGTTTTTT
CASSLDPGWAGELFF
>NA|NA|TRBV5-1|TRBJ2-7
TGCGCCAGCAGCACCACTCTCGCGGCCTACGAGCAGTACTTC
CASSTTLAAYEQYF
>TRBD1|NA|TRBV5-4|TRBJ2-2
TGTGCCAGCAGCCCGACCGGGACAGGGAATAGTGTTGGGGAGCTGTTTTTT
CASSPTGTGNSVGELFF
>TRBD1|NA|TRBV6-5|TRBJ2-3
TGTGCCAGCACGCGGGACAGGGACGCAGATACGCAGTATTTT
CASTRDRDADTQYF
>TRBD1|once|TRBV18|TRBJ1-3
TGTGCCAGCTCACCCCTCGGACAGGCAGGAAACACCATATATTTT
CASSPLGQAGNTIYF
>TRBD1|NA|TRBV19|TRBJ2-2
TGTGCCAGTAGTATAATCGGACAGGGAGCCGGGGAGCTGTTTTTT
CASSIIGQGAGELFF
>TRBD2|NA|TRBV5-4|TRBJ2-1
TGTGCCAGCAGCTTGGCCGGGGGAGGGCCTGGGGGAAATGAGCAGTTCTTC
CASSLAGGGPGGNEQFF
>NA|NA|TRBV19|TRBJ2-5
TGTGCCAGTAGTATTGGTTCGGGGGTAGAGACCCAGTACTTC
CASSIGSGVETQYF
>NA|NA|TRBV5-1|TRBJ2-5
TGCGCCAGCAGCCTACAGCGGGTCGGGGAGACCCAGTACTTC
CASSLQRVGETQYF
>NA|NA|TRBV19|TRBJ1-5
TGTGCCAGTAGTATATCTCCTCAGAACAATCAGCCCCAGCATTTT
CASSISPQNNQPQHF